This T cell receptor beta chain is drawn from a study of T-cell reconstitution after alpha-beta-depleted transplantation in children. Study-level points and caveats: Roughly two months post-transplant, alpha-beta T cells reportedly originated from several hundred graft clones that had expanded. T-cell counts and diversity were attributed mostly to newly produced T cells one year after transplant.

This clonotype was detected many times. Antigen: not known. CDR3 length: 15 amino acids. Germline CDR1 is SGHVS and CDR2 is FQNEAQ. V was shortened by 2 bases and J by 0 bases, with 9 bases between the two germline ends. Unique molecular identifiers were incorporated during preparation of the TCRbeta library. One entry per CDR3 protein, called by TCRdb with MiXCR from the PCR reads. The sample contains about 300,000 distinct CDR3 sequences, 7.5% to 9% of which appear only once. The receptor comes from a female patient aged 2-10 years who had a stem cell transplant for Fanconi anemia, so the T cells may come from the graft donor. This chain joins TRBV7-8 and TRBJ2-3; possibly TRBD2 for D (6 bases). The sequencing here drew on peripheral blood, taken 360 days after TCRalphabeta/CD19-depleted stem cell transplant. CDR3 region: CASSLWDSSTDTQYF. In DNA, the CDR3 is TGTGCCAGCAGCTTATGGGACTCTAGCACAGATACGCAGTATTTT.